The 8 T cell receptor beta chains reported below all come from one sample, sequenced in a study of T cell repertoires in cytomegalovirus infection. TCRdb itself ran the reads through MiXCR, one entry per CDR3 protein. The sample has some 97,000 distinct CDR3 sequences, under 25% seen once. The sample consisted of CD8+ T cells from PBMCs. Receptors originate from a human donor in good health (CMV status not recorded). Some clones in this sample may be carry-over from other donors' samples.

This clonotype came up a few times. The genes are TRBV28 and TRBJ2-5; D possibly corresponds to TRBD1 (6 bases). CDR3 length: 16 amino acids. Germline-derived CDR1 and CDR2 are MDHEN and SYDVKM. Trimming left V 4 bases short and J 0 bases short, with 15 bases between. Written as DNA, the CDR3 is TGTGCCAGCAGTTACGGGACACCAGTTAACCAAGAGACCCAGTACTTC. Its translation is CASSYGTPVNQETQYF.

This clonotype was seen many times. The chain links TRBV7-8 to TRBJ2-3, with no clear D. V lost 5 bases and J lost 5, with 17 bases in between. The CDR3 extends over 15 amino acids. Germline lookup yields CDR1 SGHVS and CDR2 FQNEAQ. CDR3 coding DNA: TGTGCCAGCAGCCCCCAGTCTTCCTGGGGAGATACGCAGTATTTT. This gives the protein CASSPQSSWGDTQYF.

Ten or more counts support this clonotype. This chain connects TRBV7-6 to TRBJ2-1; maybe TRBD1 (6 bases). The germline V gene has CDR1 SGHVS and CDR2 FNYEAQ. The CDR3 length is 16 residues. V lost 0 bases and J 5 bases, leaving 14 bases between the germline ends. The CDR3 here is CASSLAQGPPNNEQFF. The CDR3 DNA is TGTGCCAGCAGCTTAGCTCAGGGGCCCCCTAACAATGAGCAGTTCTTC.

Only a few counts were recorded for this clonotype. The gene calls are TRBV2 and TRBJ1-4; 10 bases match TRBD1. This CDR3 is built from 16 residues. Germline V gene data show CDR1 as SNHLY and CDR2 as FYNNEI. V lost 8 bases and J lost 8; bases outside the gene matches: 14. This CDR3 is CASQPGQGMIYEKLFF. For the CDR3, the DNA is TGTGCCAGCCAGCCGGGACAGGGGATGATTTACGAAAAACTGTTTTTT.

This clonotype was picked up many times. V is TRBV28 and J is TRBJ2-1, with D possibly matching TRBD2 (5 bases). The CDR3 length is 14 residues. Trimming took 4 bases from V and 4 from J, leaving 11 bases between them. The germline V gene has CDR1 MDHEN and CDR2 SYDVKM. The CDR3 sequence: CASSSPGFYNEQFF. CDR3 nucleotide sequence: TGTGCCAGCAGTTCCCCGGGATTTTACAATGAGCAGTTCTTC.

At least ten counts were recorded for this clonotype. V usage is TRBV7-2 and J usage is TRBJ1-3; 8 bases fit TRBD1. CDR1 SGHTA and CDR2 FQGNSA come from the germline V gene. There are 19 residues in the CDR3. V was pared by 6 bases and J by 0 bases, with 16 bases of the junction left unmatched. The CDR3 is CASSQPGGEVVYSGNTIYF. CDR3 DNA sequence: TGTGCCAGCAGTCAGCCAGGGGGCGAAGTAGTATACTCTGGAAACACCATATATTTT. The full variable domain, completed using reference TRBV7-2 and TRBJ1-3, is GAGVSQSPSNKVTEKGKDVELRCDPISGHTALYWYRQSLGQGLEFLIYFQGNSAPDKSGLPSDRFSAERTGGSVSTLTIQRTQQEDSAVYLCASSQPGGEVVYSGNTIYFGEGSWLTVV.

This chain uses TRBV2 with TRBJ2-5; D is perhaps TRBD2 (6 bases). Looked up from germline, CDR1 is SNHLY and CDR2 is FYNNEI. This CDR3 comprises 15 residues. Trimming removed 5 bases at V and 0 bases at J, with 13 bases between. The CDR3 nucleotides read TGTGCCAGCAGTTCCATTCTAGCGAACCAAGAGACCCAGTACTTC. Residues: CASSSILANQETQYF.

The CDR3 DNA sequence: TGTGCCAGCAGTGAATACTGGGACAGGGGCACCGGGGAGCTGTTTTTT. Its translation is CASSEYWDRGTGELFF. The V gene is TRBV25-1, the J gene TRBJ2-2; TRBD1 agrees at 10 bases. V was pared by 0 bases and J by 4 bases, with 2 bases of the junction left unmatched. The CDR3 is 16 amino acids. The germline CDR1 and CDR2 sequences are MGHDK and SYGVNS.